One and the same sample provided the 10 T cell receptor beta chains below, sequenced in a study of Graves' ophthalmopathy and Graves' hyperthyroidism (dated by TCRdb to 2017 to 2018). For sequencing, an Illumina HiSeq 2000 was employed. For repertoire sequencing, TCR beta CDR3 regions were amplified from RNA transcripts. The first round was an RT-PCR using HTBI primers with the Qiagen OneStep RT-PCR kit, and this first round was followed by a second-round multiplex PCR, then size selection and purification. TCRdb cleaned the public reads at Q25 with fastp, built clones with MiXCR and kept in-frame beta chains. Rows merge per CDR3 protein into single entries with the most common DNA and genes. The sample table holds hundreds of thousands of distinct CDR3 sequences, of which 22% were seen once. The ten largest clones represent approximately 6.9% of the sample. Sequences were obtained from peripheral blood. Receptors were obtained from a woman between 18 and 29 years old with stable Graves' hyperthyroidism. Some clones in this sample may be carry-over from other donors' samples. Donor details come from another sample of the same person, matched by shared clones.

The chain combines TRBV11-2 with TRBJ1-3; a possible D gene is TRBD1 (5 bases). Trimming removed 1 base at V and 0 bases at J, with 10 bases between. The length of the CDR3 is 16 residues. Germline CDR1 SGHAT, CDR2 FQNNGV. CDR3 bases: TGTGCCAGCAGCTTAGGGGACTACCTCTCTGGAAACACCATATATTTT. The encoded protein is CASSLGDYLSGNTIYF.

As to this clonotype: A read error may be the cause here, since a much bigger clone is one base away. The chain uses TRBV5-1 and TRBJ2-2; tentatively, D is TRBD2 (5 bases). Germline CDR1 and CDR2: SGHRS and YFSETQ. The CDR3 loop spans 13 amino acids. In DNA, the CDR3 is TGCGCCAGCAGCTTCCGGAGGCCCGGGGAGCTGTCTTTT. Encoded protein: CASSFRRPGELSF.

The table lists this clonotype with many counts. The chain recombines TRBV29-1 with TRBJ1-1; D perhaps matches TRBD1 (5 bases). The CDR3 covers 14 residues. CDR1 is SQVTM and CDR2 is ANQGSEA in the germline V gene. V lost 4 bases and J 0 bases, leaving 12 bases between the germline ends. CDR3: CSVVVSGLNTEAFF. The CDR3 DNA is TGCAGCGTTGTAGTCTCAGGGTTGAACACTGAAGCTTTCTTT.

This clonotype showed up just a few times. The chain links TRBV5-1 to TRBJ1-2; no definite D call. Trimming removed 4 bases from V and 8 bases from J, with 15 bases in between. The CDR3 sequence is 13 residues long. The V gene's germline CDR1 is SGHRS and CDR2 YFSETQ. The CDR3 nucleotides read TGCGCCAGCAGCCGGGCCCTATCGAGGGGCTACACCTTC. Translation: CASSRALSRGYTF. Full variable domain (remainder filled in from reference TRBV5-1 and TRBJ1-2): KAGVTQTPRYLIKTRGQQVTLSCSPISGHRSVSWYQQTPGQGLQFLFEYFSETQRNKGNFPGRFSGRQFSNSRSEMNVSTLELGDSALYLCASSRALSRGYTFGSGTRLTVV.

A remark on this clonotype: One end of the junction varies from germline; a read error may be responsible. V gene TRBV28 combines with J gene TRBJ2-7; D is perhaps TRBD2 (7 bases). This CDR3 spans 17 amino acids. The germline gives CDR1 MDHEN, CDR2 SYDVKM. CDR3 bases: TGCGCCAGCAGCCAAGAGGGGGGGGCAAAACCATCCTACGAGCAGTACTTC. Its translation is CASSQEGGAKPSYEQYF.

This clonotype was detected a few times. V usage is TRBV5-1 and J usage is TRBJ1-2; no firm D call. Germline V lookup: CDR1 SGHRS, CDR2 YFSETQ. Trimming removed 4 bases at V and 4 bases at J, with 14 bases between. This CDR3 region has 14 residues. The CDR3: CASSPGPLVYGYTF. Here the CDR3 DNA reads TGCGCCAGCAGCCCGGGCCCGTTAGTCTATGGCTACACCTTC.

For this clonotype: A read error may explain this, as a much larger clone is one base away. Because the CDR3 is missing its conserved closing phenylalanine or tryptophan, this is likely a read error. J is TRBJ1-5 and V is TRBV6-2 or TRBV6-3, with 8 bases identical to TRBD1. CDR1 and CDR2 (germline): MNHEY, SVGEGT. The CDR3 length is 16 residues. After removal of 4 bases from V and 6 bases from J, the junction contained 11 bases not matched to a gene. The CDR3 loop reads CASSSTLDRAGQPQHV. The DNA of the CDR3 is TGTGCCAGCAGTTCCACCCTGGACAGGGCTGGTCAGCCCCAGCATGTT.

This clonotype was seen many times. The CDR3 sequence is CASSLREGRQYF. The CDR3 nucleotides read TGTGCCAGCAGCCTTAGGGAGGGGAGACAGTACTTC. The V and J genes are TRBV7-2 and TRBJ2-7; 7 nucleotides line up with TRBD2. Trimming took 5 bases from V and 10 from J; bases not matched to a gene: 8. The CDR3 consists of 12 residues. Germline-derived CDR1 and CDR2 are SGHTA and FQGNSA.

The chain has TRBV30 and TRBJ2-4; D gene uncertain. This CDR3 is 13 amino acids long. Germline CDR1 is GTSNPN and CDR2 is SVGIG (reference sequence). V was trimmed by 3 bases and J by 0 bases, leaving 6 bases between them. CDR3 nucleotide sequence: TGTGCCTGGAGCTATATAGCCAAAAACATTCAGTACTTC. This gives the protein CAWSYIAKNIQYF.

This clonotype was observed many times. The chain employs TRBV5-1 and TRBJ1-1; D is uncertain. The CDR3 runs 14 residues. CDR1 and CDR2 (germline): SGHRS, YFSETQ. V was trimmed by 4 bases and J by 1 base, leaving 11 bases between them. The CDR3 coding sequence is TGCGCCAGCAGCGTGTACAATCGGAACACTGAAGCTTTCTTT. Translating gives CASSVYNRNTEAFF.